The T cell receptor (beta chain) described here comes from a study of T cells in pancreatic ductal adenocarcinoma. General study points: The resected pancreatic cancer cohort was biased toward the minority with early-stage disease. Blood had more productive templates and around 8.5-fold more unique clonotypes than tumor. Tumor and blood clonality did not differ significantly, about 0.1 versus 0.07.

Notes on this clone: Its antigen remains unidentified.

The selected patients with pancreatic ductal adenocarcinoma had surgery but no neoadjuvant therapy. Measured with immunoSEQ multiplex PCR; TCRdb has only the in-frame clones, and not every one. The sample lists around 100,000 clones, about 95% occurring once. The CDR3 has 16 amino acids. J lost 1 base, V lost 0 bases, and 4 bases had no gene match. Germline V lookup: CDR1 SGHTA, CDR2 FQGNSA. V is TRBV7-2 and J is TRBJ2-3; TRBD2 agrees at 7 bases. The TCR originated in a human donor with pancreatic ductal adenocarcinoma. Source material: PBMCs. The CDR3 DNA sequence: TGTGCCAGCAGCTTAGCTCGCCTAGCGGGCACAGATACGCAGTATTTT. This translates into CASSLARLAGTDTQYF.